This record concerns one T cell receptor (beta chain) sequence. Its antigen remains unidentified. The primer mix had 60 Vbeta and 13 Jbeta primers. Only in-frame clones appear in the TCRdb table, and some are missing; sequencing was by immunoSEQ multiplex PCR. The data contain over 100,000 clones, 80% to 85% of them singletons. The CDR3 runs to 13 residues. V was clipped by 5 bases and J by 7 bases, with 11 bases between them. Germline loops: CDR1 MNHNS, CDR2 SASEGT. The data are from a study of cytomegalovirus exposure and HLA in healthy donors. For the study at large: In terms of ancestry, the Caucasian-associated cluster contained roughly 80% of the roughly 400 genotyped donors. Overall study findings and caveats: According to an earlier analysis, most TCR beta V segments yielded productive rearrangements about 90% or about 30% of the time.

The rearrangement uses TRBV6-1 and TRBJ1-4; no reliable D call. The TCR comes from a woman aged 50 to 60 in good health and CMV-seropositive. Sequencing was carried out using PBMCs. The DNA of the CDR3 is TGTGCCAGCAGTTATTTCTCAGGTGAAAAACTGTTTTTT. The encoded protein is CASSYFSGEKLFF.